What follows describes a single TCR beta chain. Its recognized antigen is unknown. The missing CDR3 end, 3 residues past where the read stops, is filled in from the germline J gene. Sequences LNHDA (CDR1) and SQIVND (CDR2) are obtained from the germline V gene (reference sequence). Its CDR3 holds 14 amino acids, cysteine through phenylalanine. Part of the CDR3 DNA is given, 33 bases translated from base 1. V gives up 3 bases and J gives up 3 bases, and the segment between their germline ends measures 12 bases. Standard criteria, namely reduction of serum IgG, IgA and/or IgM below the normal range together with specific antibody deficiency, were applied for the diagnosis of CVID. A total of roughly 46 subjects (around 15 female and around 30 male; age range about 9 to 65 years, mean age around 40) were included in the CVID group. Most CVID patients and most healthy controls were of Caucasian heritage. Replacement immunoglobulin therapy had been administered to all CVID subjects for at least one year at the time of study participation. When blood was collected, none of the CVID subjects were ill or on immunomodulatory or immunosuppressive medication. From each donor, roughly 5 to 8.5 ml of heparinized peripheral whole blood was collected. Genomic DNA from adults with common variable immune deficiency (CVID) and from healthy adult controls was the source for sequencing TCRbeta CDR3 repertoires. Diluted blood was density-centrifuged over Hypaque 1077 or Ficoll-Paque to isolate peripheral blood mononuclear cells. Genomic DNA was extracted from unsorted mononuclear cells by Qiagen column purification or by a centrifugation-based method.

This sample is drawn from a study of T cell clonality in common variable immunodeficiency (dated by TCRdb to between 2015 and 2016). For sequencing input, CVID and control samples contributed equivalent amounts of genomic DNA. For every sample, a 60 bp segment covering the rearranged TCRbeta CDR3 region was amplified and then sequenced. The immunoSEQ assay, a bias-corrected multiplex PCR combined with high-throughput sequencing, was used for TCRbeta amplification. The study's own analysis went as follows. Every unique nucleotide sequence was considered a clone and was annotated with V, D and J genes, copy number and frequency. Sequences were labeled productive if in frame, and non-productive if out of frame or containing stop codons. As previously described, clonality was computed from Shannon's entropy. The predicted amino acid sequences of productive clones were used to derive mean CDR3 Kyte-Doolittle hydropathy. Hierarchical clustering of scaled V gene usage was performed with the R hclust function using Manhattan distance and complete linkage. To assess clone sharing by CDR3 amino acid sequence, 12 repertoires per group were resampled over 100 rounds. Repertoires were searched for more than 55 published EBV-specific and a few hundred published CMV-specific TCRbeta sequences. A couple of CVID samples yielding fewer than 10,000 sequences were excluded from analysis, leaving approximately 42 CVID repertoires. TCRdb took this table from immuneACCESS and kept in-frame rearrangements with V and J called. Such tables lack part of the clones; where checked against another copy, unresolved V genes explain under half of the gap, and the rest is unexplained. V and J calls plus clone size are reproduced from that table; the DNA served to infer D and trimming. Listed for this sample are some 19,000 clones, none observed only a single time. Around 25% of the sample is taken by the ten largest.

The research as a whole found: Healthy controls shared more TCRbeta clones with each other than CVID subjects shared among themselves (p < 0.0001). Despite equal DNA input, controls averaged roughly 80,000 unique sequences per sample versus about 30,000 in CVID samples. Compared with healthy controls, CVID subjects showed increased TCRbeta clonality (t-test p = 0.018), a feature most characteristic of about a third of subjects. CVID TCRbeta sequences reportedly showed fewer deletions and N-nucleotide insertions and lacked highly modified clones with 13 or more V deletions. It was noted by the authors that sequencing of the repertoires of T cell subpopulations would be needed to clarify the cause of the increased clonality in CVID. Differences among patients in the CVID cohort limited the correlations between repertoire features and clinical complications.

The rearrangement combines TRBV19 with TRBJ2-7; 6 matching bases give a weak D call of TRBD1. Sequencing used peripheral blood mononuclear cells. The receptor was isolated from a human donor with common variable immunodeficiency. The CDR3 has the sequence CASSMKGTHYEQYF. CDR3 bases read: TGTGCCAGTAGTATGAAGGGGACACACTACGAG.